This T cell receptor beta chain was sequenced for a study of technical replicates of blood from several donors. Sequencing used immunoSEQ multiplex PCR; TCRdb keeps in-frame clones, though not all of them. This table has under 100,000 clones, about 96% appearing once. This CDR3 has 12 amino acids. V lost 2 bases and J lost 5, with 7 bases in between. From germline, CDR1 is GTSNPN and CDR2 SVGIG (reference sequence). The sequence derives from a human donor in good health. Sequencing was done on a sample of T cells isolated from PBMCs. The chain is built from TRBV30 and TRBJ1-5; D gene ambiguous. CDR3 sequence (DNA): TGTGCCTGGAGTCAGGCCGATCAGCCCCAGCATTTT. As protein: CAWSQADQPQHF.